A selection of T cell receptor beta chains follows, all from one sample in a study of cytomegalovirus exposure and HLA in healthy donors. Assay used: immunoSEQ multiplex PCR; TCRdb lists only in-frame clones, some missing. The top ten clones hold 0.6% to 0.85% of a sample with about 140,000 clones, approximately 91% of them seen once. Sequenced material: PBMCs. The origin of the receptors is a man between 18 and 35 years old in good health and CMV-seronegative. Each CDR3 is given with its conserved first and last residue. D genes are given only for firm matches. Size is stated for part of the rows, as once, few or many counts, or as a class when the clone is expanded.

size: -; J: TRBJ1-2; D: -; V: TRBV19; CDR3: CASSNADPLDGYTF; DNA: TGTGCCAGTAGTAATGCAGACCCGCTAGATGGCTACACCTTC
size: -; J: TRBJ1-1; D: TRBD1; V: TRBV11-2; CDR3: CASSRDRGVLSEAFF; DNA: TGTGCCAGCAGCCGGGACAGGGGAGTACTCTCTGAAGCTTTCTTT
size: once; J: TRBJ1-2; D: -; V: TRBV18; CDR3: CASSPRTGWDYGYTF; DNA: TGTGCCAGCTCACCGCGAACAGGGTGGGACTATGGCTACACCTTC
size: -; J: TRBJ2-3; D: -; V: TRBV18; CDR3: CASSPGFRTDTQYF; DNA: TGTGCCAGCTCACCAGGCTTCAGGACAGATACGCAGTATTTT
size: -; J: TRBJ1-3; D: TRBD1; V: TRBV18; CDR3: CASSSQGAVGNTIYF; DNA: TGTGCCAGCTCATCACAGGGGGCCGTCGGAAACACCATATATTTT
size: once; J: TRBJ2-7; D: TRBD1; V: TRBV6-6; CDR3: CASSYRGPLYEQYF; DNA: TGTGCCAGCAGTTACAGGGGGCCCTTATACGAGCAGTACTTC
size: -; J: TRBJ2-7; D: TRBD2; V: TRBV7-9; CDR3: CATRPAGGSYEQYF; DNA: TGTGCCACCAGACCAGCGGGGGGGTCTTACGAGCAGTACTTC
size: -; J: TRBJ1-2; D: TRBD1; V: TRBV7-2; CDR3: CASSTGGGVGYGYTF; DNA: TGTGCCAGCAGCACAGGGGGAGGGGTGGGCTATGGCTACACCTTC
size: -; J: TRBJ2-1; D: -; V: TRBV11-3; CDR3: CASSWGGKYYNEQFF; DNA: TGTGCCAGCAGCTGGGGCGGGAAATACTACAATGAGCAGTTCTTC
size: -; J: TRBJ1-1; D: -; V: TRBV27; CDR3: CASVNPRGRAEAFF; DNA: TGTGCCAGCGTAAATCCCAGGGGTCGGGCTGAAGCTTTCTTT
size: -; J: TRBJ2-3; D: TRBD2; V: TRBV5-1; CDR3: CASSGTSGGALSTDTQYF; DNA: TGCGCCAGCAGCGGAACTAGCGGGGGGGCCTTATCCACAGATACGCAGTATTTT
size: -; J: TRBJ1-2; D: -; V: TRBV7-2; CDR3: CASSVHASQAYGYTF; DNA: TGTGCCAGCAGCGTACACGCCTCCCAGGCCTATGGCTACACCTTC
size: -; J: TRBJ1-1; D: -; V: TRBV5-6; CDR3: CASSFFDILPPEAFF; DNA: TGTGCCAGCAGCTTTTTTGACATTCTCCCGCCTGAAGCTTTCTTT
size: -; J: TRBJ2-2; D: -; V: TRBV7-8; CDR3: CASSLARPTSGTGELFF; DNA: TGTGCCAGCAGCTTAGCTAGGCCCACTTCGGGCACCGGGGAGCTGTTTTTT
size: -; J: TRBJ2-7; D: -; V: TRBV10-3; CDR3: CAILGAGEQYF; DNA: TGTGCCATCTTGGGGGCAGGCGAGCAGTACTTC
size: -; J: TRBJ2-1; D: TRBD1; V: TRBV5-1; CDR3: CASSLLGTGSYNEQFF; DNA: TGCGCCAGCAGCCTATTAGGGACAGGGTCCTACAATGAGCAGTTCTTC
size: -; J: TRBJ1-1; D: -; V: TRBV6-1; CDR3: CASSEMDWGAEAFF; DNA: TGTGCCAGCAGTGAAATGGACTGGGGGGCTGAAGCTTTCTTT
size: -; J: TRBJ1-1; D: TRBD1; V: TRBV7-8; CDR3: CASSYSGGYTEAFF; DNA: TGTGCCAGCAGCTATTCAGGGGGATACACTGAAGCTTTCTTT
size: -; J: TRBJ2-6; D: -; V: TRBV6-6; CDR3: CASSRQGSGGANVLTF; DNA: TGTGCCAGCAGTCGTCAGGGGTCGGGTGGGGCCAACGTCCTGACTTTC
size: once; J: TRBJ2-3; D: -; V: TRBV10-1; CDR3: CASSESGGDTQYF; DNA: TGCGCCAGCAGTGAGTCAGGAGGGGACACGCAGTATTTT
size: -; J: TRBJ2-5; D: TRBD2; V: TRBV5-1; CDR3: CASSLGLAVLQETQYF; DNA: TGCGCCAGCAGCTTGGGACTAGCGGTGCTACAAGAGACCCAGTACTTC
size: -; J: TRBJ2-5; D: TRBD2; V: TRBV4-3; CDR3: CASSQDPLAGQETQYF; DNA: TGCGCCAGCAGCCAAGATCCCCTAGCGGGGCAAGAGACCCAGTACTTC